This is a list of T cell receptor beta chains from one sample in a study of technical replicates of blood from a handful of donors. Measured with immunoSEQ multiplex PCR; TCRdb has only the in-frame clones, and not every one. The sample shows some 12,000 clones, around 95% of them seen only once. The sample comprised PBMCs. The receptors here all came from a human donor in good health. Both conserved end residues are part of each CDR3. D genes are given only for firm matches. Where a row states a size, it is once, few, many or the class of an expanded clone; other rows omit it.

j_call | d_call | clone_size | v_call | cdr3_nt | cdr3_aa
TRBJ1-1 | TRBD1 | - | TRBV27 | TGTGCCAGCAGTTTAGGGGGACAGGCGGTCATGAACACTGAAGCTTTCTTT | CASSLGGQAVMNTEAFF
TRBJ2-1 | - | - | TRBV27 | TGTGCCAGCATCGCCGTTGGGGGGGCCTCCTACAATGAGCAGTTCTTC | CASIAVGGASYNEQFF
TRBJ2-6 | TRBD2 | - | TRBV4-2 | TGTGCCAGCAGCCAACCGGGACTAGCGTCCGGGGCCAACGTCCTGACTTTC | CASSQPGLASGANVLTF
TRBJ2-1 | TRBD2 | - | TRBV10-2 | TGCGCCAGCAGTGTACTAGCGGGGTCGAATGAGCAGTTCTTC | CASSVLAGSNEQFF
TRBJ1-1 | TRBD1 | - | TRBV11-2 | TGTGCCAGCAGCTTTGGACAGGGAAGTGAAGCTTTCTTT | CASSFGQGSEAFF
TRBJ1-2 | - | - | TRBV6-5 | TGTGCCAGCAGGGAGGGGTATGGCTACACCTTC | CASREGYGYTF
TRBJ2-7 | - | - | TRBV15 | TGTGCCACCAGCAGAGATAAGGCGGGACGATACGAGCAGTACTTC | CATSRDKAGRYEQYF
TRBJ1-2 | TRBD1 | - | TRBV7-9 | TGTGCCAGCAGCACGGGACAGGGGGCGAATTTGGTATATGGCTACACCTTC | CASSTGQGANLVYGYTF
TRBJ2-1 | TRBD2 | - | TRBV9 | TGTGCCAGCAGCGACCGGACTAGCGGCGCCTCGGAGGAGTTCTTC | CASSDRTSGASEEFF
TRBJ2-3 | TRBD2 | - | TRBV9 | TGTGCCAGCAGCGTGGGGACTAGCGATCACACAGATACGCAGTATTTT | CASSVGTSDHTDTQYF
TRBJ2-2 | TRBD2 | - | TRBV19 | TGTGCCAGTAGTATCGGTGCGACTAGCGGGGCGAACACCGGGGAGCTGTTTTTT | CASSIGATSGANTGELFF
TRBJ2-1 | - | once | TRBV5-6 | TGTGCCAGCAGCTTGGGTCTAGTCAACAATGAGCAGTTCTTC | CASSLGLVNNEQFF
TRBJ1-1 | - | - | TRBV6-1 | TGTGCCAGCAGTGATGGGGGGAAAGGGGACACTGAAGCTTTCTTT | CASSDGGKGDTEAFF
TRBJ2-3 | - | - | TRBV30 | TGTGCCTGGAGTGTAGTCGGGGGGCCAGATACGCAGTATTTT | CAWSVVGGPDTQYF
TRBJ2-2 | TRBD2 | - | TRBV4-2 | TGTGCCAGCAGCCAAGTGCTAGCGGGAGGTCCCAACACCGGGGAGCTGTTTTTT | CASSQVLAGGPNTGELFF
TRBJ2-7 | TRBD2 | - | TRBV5-8 | TGTGCCAGCAGCTCGATAGCGGGAGTCACCTACGAGCAGTACTTC | CASSSIAGVTYEQYF
TRBJ2-3 | TRBD1 | - | TRBV9 | TGTGCCAGCAGCGTCCGAGAGCCAGGGGGCACGGGAACAGATACGCAGTATTTT | CASSVREPGGTGTDTQYF
TRBJ1-1 | TRBD1 | - | TRBV7-8 | TGTGCCAGCAAAAAGGGGGCACAGAACACTGAAGCTTTCTTT | CASKKGAQNTEAFF
TRBJ2-3 | TRBD1 | - | TRBV27 | TGTGCCAGCAGCTCTGACAGGGGGACCGGTACGCAGTATTTT | CASSSDRGTGTQYF
TRBJ2-7 | - | - | TRBV15 | TGTGCCACCAGCAGAGGACGGGAGTCTCTCGAGCAGTACTTC | CATSRGRESLEQYF
TRBJ2-5 | TRBD2 | once | TRBV30 | TGTGCCTGGAGTCCCCCGGGAGGGACCCAGTACTTC | CAWSPPGGTQYF
TRBJ2-7 | TRBD2 | - | TRBV30 | TGTGCCTGGAGTCTGAGCAGCGGGATAATCTACGAGCAGTACTTC | CAWSLSSGIIYEQYF
TRBJ1-2 | - | - | TRBV10-3 | TGTGCCATCCGTCGTCGCGGGGAGGACTATGGCTACACCTTC | CAIRRRGEDYGYTF